This T cell receptor (beta chain) emerged from a study of cytomegalovirus exposure and HLA in healthy donors. Study results and limitations: V segments that were indistinguishable, TRBV6-2 and TRBV6-3 among them, were omitted from analysis. Researchers reportedly found TCR beta sequences accurately predicted most subjects' HLA-A and HLA-B alleles. In vitro data verified a few CMV-associated chains as specific for CMV antigens. Associated with HLA alleles at 0.05 false discovery rate in a later analysis were 16,951 TCR beta sequences.

The J segment lost 0 bases and the V segment lost 4 bases, leaving 4 bases of the junction unmatched. From germline, CDR1 is MGHRA and CDR2 YSYEKL. This CDR3 region has 15 residues. In the case of this clone: What it binds is unknown.

The PCR was carried out with 60 Vbeta primers and 13 Jbeta primers. The protocol was immunoSEQ multiplex PCR, while the TCRdb copy is restricted to in-frame clones and leaves out a portion. The top ten hold approximately 9.6% of the sample, which has 100,000 to 150,000 clones, about four fifths seen once. This clonotype was obtained from a woman aged 50 to 60 in good health and CMV-seropositive. Sequenced sample: PBMCs. The chain combines TRBV4-1 with TRBJ2-3; 7 nucleotides align to TRBD1. CDR3: CASSRGGYSTDTQYF. CDR3 nucleotides: TGCGCCAGCAGCCGAGGGGGCTACAGCACAGATACGCAGTATTTT.